The clone carrying this TCR beta chain showed up many times. The data originate from a study of read filtering for tumor transcriptome and immune sequencing. This library used approximately 370 ng RNA and molecular barcoded adaptors spanning alpha/delta and beta/gamma chains. MiXCR, run by TCRdb on the reads, gives a single entry per CDR3 protein. The data contain about 39,000 distinct CDR3 sequences, approximately 14% of them seen just once; the ten biggest clones take up around 7.3%. The ends were cut back, 7 bases at V and 1 base at J, with 11 bases in the middle. This CDR3 region has 14 residues.

The TCR originated in a donor aged 40 or older with multiple myeloma. The sequenced sample was a population of CD138-negative cells sorted from bone marrow. The chain carries TRBV12-3 or TRBV12-4 and TRBJ2-4, with a tentative D call TRBD1 (6 bases). For the CDR3, the DNA is TGTGCCAGCAACTCTGACAGGGCCAAAAACATTCAGTACTTC. It encodes CASNSDRAKNIQYF.